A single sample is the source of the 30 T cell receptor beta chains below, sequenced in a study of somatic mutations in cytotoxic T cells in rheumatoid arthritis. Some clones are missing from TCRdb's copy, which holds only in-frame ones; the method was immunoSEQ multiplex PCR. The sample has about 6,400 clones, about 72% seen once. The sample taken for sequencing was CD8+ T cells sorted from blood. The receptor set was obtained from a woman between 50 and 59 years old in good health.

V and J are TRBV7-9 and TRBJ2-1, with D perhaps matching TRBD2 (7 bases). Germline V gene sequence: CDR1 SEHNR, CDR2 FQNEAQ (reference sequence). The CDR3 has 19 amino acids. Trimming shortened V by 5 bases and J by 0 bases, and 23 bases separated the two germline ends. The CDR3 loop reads CASSPVEGGATSSYNEQFF. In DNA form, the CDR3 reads TGTGCCAGCAGCCCCGTCGAGGGGGGGGCAACTAGCTCCTACAATGAGCAGTTCTTC.

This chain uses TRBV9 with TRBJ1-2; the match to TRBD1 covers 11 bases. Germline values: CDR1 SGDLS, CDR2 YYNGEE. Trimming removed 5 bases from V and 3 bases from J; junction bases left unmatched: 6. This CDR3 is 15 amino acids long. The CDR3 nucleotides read TGTGCCAGCAGTGGGACAGGGGGTCGGTACTATGGCTACACCTTC. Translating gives CASSGTGGRYYGYTF.

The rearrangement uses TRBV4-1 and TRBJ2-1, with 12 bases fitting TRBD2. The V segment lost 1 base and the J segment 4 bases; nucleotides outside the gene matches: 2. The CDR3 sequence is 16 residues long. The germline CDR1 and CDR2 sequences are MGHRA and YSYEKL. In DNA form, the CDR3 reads TGCGCCAGCAGCCAAGGACTAGCGGGGGAATACAATGAGCAGTTCTTC. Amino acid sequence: CASSQGLAGEYNEQFF.

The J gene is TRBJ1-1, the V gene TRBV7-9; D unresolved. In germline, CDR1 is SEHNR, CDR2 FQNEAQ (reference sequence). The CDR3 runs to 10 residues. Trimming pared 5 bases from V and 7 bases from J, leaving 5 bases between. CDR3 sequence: CASSPREAFF. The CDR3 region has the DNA TGTGCCAGCAGCCCCCGTGAAGCTTTCTTT. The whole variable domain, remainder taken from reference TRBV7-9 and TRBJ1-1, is DTGVSQNPRHKITKRGQNVTFRCDPISEHNRLYWYRQTLGQGPEFLTYFQNEAQLEKSRLLSDRFSAERPKGSFSTLEIQRTEQGDSAMYLCASSPREAFFGQGTRLTVV.

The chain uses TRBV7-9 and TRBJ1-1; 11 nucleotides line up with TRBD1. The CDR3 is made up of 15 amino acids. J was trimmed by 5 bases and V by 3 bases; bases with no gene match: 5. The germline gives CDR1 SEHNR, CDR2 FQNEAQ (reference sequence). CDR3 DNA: TGTGCCAGCAGCTTGGGACAGGGGGTTAATACTGAAGCTTTCTTT. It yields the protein CASSLGQGVNTEAFF.

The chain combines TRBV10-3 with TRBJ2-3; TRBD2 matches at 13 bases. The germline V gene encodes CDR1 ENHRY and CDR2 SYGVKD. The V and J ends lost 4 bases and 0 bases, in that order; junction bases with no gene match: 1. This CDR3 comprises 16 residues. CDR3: CAISATSGGSTDTQYF. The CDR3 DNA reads TGTGCCATCAGTGCGACTAGCGGGGGGAGCACAGATACGCAGTATTTT.

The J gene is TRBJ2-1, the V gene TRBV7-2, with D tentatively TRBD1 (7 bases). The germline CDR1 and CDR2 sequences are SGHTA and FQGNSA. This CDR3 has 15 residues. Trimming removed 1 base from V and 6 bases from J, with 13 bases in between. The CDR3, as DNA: TGTGCCAGCAGCTTAGGACAGGGAGGTGTCAATGAGCAGTTCTTC. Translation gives CASSLGQGGVNEQFF.

The DNA for the CDR3 is TGCGCCAGCAGTAGGGGATATAGCACAGATACGCAGTATTTT. This gives the protein CASSRGYSTDTQYF. V usage is TRBV10-1 and J usage is TRBJ2-3, with a weak D call TRBD1 (5 bases). This CDR3 contains 14 residues. Between the trimmed V and J ends, which lost 5 bases and 0 bases, there was a span of 9 bases. Per germline, CDR1 WNHNN and CDR2 SYGVQD (reference sequence).

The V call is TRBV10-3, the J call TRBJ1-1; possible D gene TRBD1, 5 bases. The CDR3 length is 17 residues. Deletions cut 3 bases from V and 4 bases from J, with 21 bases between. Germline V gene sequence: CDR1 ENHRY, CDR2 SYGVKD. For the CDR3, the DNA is TGTGCCATCAGTGACCGAGCGACGAGCGCTCAGGGCACTGAAGCTTTCTTT. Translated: CAISDRATSAQGTEAFF.

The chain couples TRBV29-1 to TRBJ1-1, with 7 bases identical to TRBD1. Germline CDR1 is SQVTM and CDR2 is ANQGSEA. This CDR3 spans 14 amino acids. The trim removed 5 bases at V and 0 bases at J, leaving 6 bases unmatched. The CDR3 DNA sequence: TGCAGCGTTTGGGCAGGGGGAGTGAACACTGAAGCTTTCTTT. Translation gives CSVWAGGVNTEAFF.

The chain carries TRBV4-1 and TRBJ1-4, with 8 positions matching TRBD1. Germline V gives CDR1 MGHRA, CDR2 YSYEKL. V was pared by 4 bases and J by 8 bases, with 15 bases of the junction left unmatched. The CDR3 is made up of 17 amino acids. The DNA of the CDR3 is TGCGCCAGCAGCCCGGGACAGGCTGGGGGTTTAGGCGAAAAACTGTTTTTT. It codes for CASSPGQAGGLGEKLFF.

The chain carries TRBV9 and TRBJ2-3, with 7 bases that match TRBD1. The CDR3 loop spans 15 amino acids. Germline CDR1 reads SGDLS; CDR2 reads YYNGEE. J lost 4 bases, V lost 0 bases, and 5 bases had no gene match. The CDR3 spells CASSVVVGGSDTQYF. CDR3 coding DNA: TGTGCCAGCAGCGTAGTTGTAGGGGGCTCAGATACGCAGTATTTT.

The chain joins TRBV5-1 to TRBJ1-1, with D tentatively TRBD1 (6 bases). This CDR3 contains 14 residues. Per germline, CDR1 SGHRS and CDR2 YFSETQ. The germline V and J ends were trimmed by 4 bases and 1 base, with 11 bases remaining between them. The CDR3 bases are TGCGCCAGCAGCCCGGGACAAGAGAACACTGAAGCTTTCTTT. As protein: CASSPGQENTEAFF.

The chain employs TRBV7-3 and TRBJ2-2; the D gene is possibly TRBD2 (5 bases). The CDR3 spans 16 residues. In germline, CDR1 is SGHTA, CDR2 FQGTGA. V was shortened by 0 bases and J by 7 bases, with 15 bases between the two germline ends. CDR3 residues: CASSLTDYNWGGELFF. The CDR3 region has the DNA TGTGCCAGCAGCTTAACAGACTATAACTGGGGCGGGGAGCTGTTTTTT.

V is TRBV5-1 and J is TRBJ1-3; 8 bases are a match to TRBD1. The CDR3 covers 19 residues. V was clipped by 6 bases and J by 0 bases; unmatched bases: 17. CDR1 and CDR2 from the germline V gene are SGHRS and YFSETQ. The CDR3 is CASTERVGGQAFSGNTIYF. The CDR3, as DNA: TGCGCCAGCACCGAGAGGGTTGGGGGACAGGCCTTCTCTGGAAACACCATATATTTT.

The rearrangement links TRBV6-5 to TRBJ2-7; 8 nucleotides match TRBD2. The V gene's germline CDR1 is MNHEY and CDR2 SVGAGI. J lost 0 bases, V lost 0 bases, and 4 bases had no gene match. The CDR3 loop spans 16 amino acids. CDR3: CASSYSLAGGSYEQYF. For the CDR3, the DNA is TGTGCCAGCAGTTACTCCCTGGCGGGGGGCTCCTACGAGCAGTACTTC.

The CDR3 region has the DNA TGTGCCAGCAGTCCGAAGACAGGGGCGGCCTATGGCTACACCTTC. Translated: CASSPKTGAAYGYTF. The chain employs TRBV6-9 and TRBJ1-2; 8 bases line up with TRBD1. V shed 5 bases and J 4 bases; nucleotides not matched to a gene: 9. Germline V gives CDR1 MNHGY, CDR2 SVAAGI. There are 15 residues in the CDR3.

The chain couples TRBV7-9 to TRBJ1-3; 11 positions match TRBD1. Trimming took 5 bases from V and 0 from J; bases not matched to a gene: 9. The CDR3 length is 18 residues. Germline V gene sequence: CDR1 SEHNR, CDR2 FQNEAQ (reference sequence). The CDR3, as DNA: TGTGCCAGCAGCCCACATAGAGGGACAGGGGGCTCTGGAAACACCATATATTTT. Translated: CASSPHRGTGGSGNTIYF. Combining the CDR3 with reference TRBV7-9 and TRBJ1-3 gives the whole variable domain DTGVSQNPRHKITKRGQNVTFRCDPISEHNRLYWYRQTLGQGPEFLTYFQNEAQLEKSRLLSDRFSAERPKGSFSTLEIQRTEQGDSAMYLCASSPHRGTGGSGNTIYFGEGSWLTVV.

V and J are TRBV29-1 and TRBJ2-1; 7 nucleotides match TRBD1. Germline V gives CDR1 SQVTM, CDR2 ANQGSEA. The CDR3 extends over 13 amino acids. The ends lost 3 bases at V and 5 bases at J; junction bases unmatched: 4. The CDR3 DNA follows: TGCAGCGTTGACCGACAGGGCAACAATGAGCAGTTCTTC. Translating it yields CSVDRQGNNEQFF.

In nucleotides, the CDR3 is TGTGCCAGCAGCGCGCCCGGGGGACTAGCGGGATGGGATGAGCAGTTCTTC. Translating gives CASSAPGGLAGWDEQFF. The chain carries TRBV9 and TRBJ2-1; 13 bases fit TRBD2. V shed 3 bases, J shed 8 bases, and the junction held 11 bases outside the gene matches. The CDR3 contains 17 residues. Germline V gives CDR1 SGDLS, CDR2 YYNGEE.

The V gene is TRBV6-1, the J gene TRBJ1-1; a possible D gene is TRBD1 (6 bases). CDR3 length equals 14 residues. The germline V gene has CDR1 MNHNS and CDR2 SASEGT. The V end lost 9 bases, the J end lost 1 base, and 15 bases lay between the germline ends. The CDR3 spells CASTPTGGNTEAFF. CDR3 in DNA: TGTGCCAGTACACCGACAGGAGGGAACACTGAAGCTTTCTTT.

The CDR3 DNA is TGTGCCACCAGCAGAGAAGGGGGGGGCACAGATACGCAGTATTTT. It encodes CATSREGGGTDTQYF. The chain is built from TRBV15 and TRBJ2-3, with a tentative D call TRBD2 (7 bases). Trimming cost V 0 bases and J 1 base, with 8 bases left between them. The germline CDR1 and CDR2 sequences are LNHNV and YYDKDF (reference sequence). There are 15 residues in the CDR3.

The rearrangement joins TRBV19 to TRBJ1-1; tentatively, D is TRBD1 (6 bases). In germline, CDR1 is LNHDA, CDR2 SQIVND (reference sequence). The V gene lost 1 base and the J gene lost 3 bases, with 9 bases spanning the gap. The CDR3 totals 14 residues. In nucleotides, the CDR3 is TGTGCCAGTAGTATAGTGGGGGCTGACACTGAAGCTTTCTTT. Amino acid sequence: CASSIVGADTEAFF.

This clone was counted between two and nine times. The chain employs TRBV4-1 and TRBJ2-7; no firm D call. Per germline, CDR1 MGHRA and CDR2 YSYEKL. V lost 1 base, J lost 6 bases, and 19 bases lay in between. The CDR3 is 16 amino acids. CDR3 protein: CASSQVVTNEYLEQYF. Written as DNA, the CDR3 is TGCGCCAGCAGCCAAGTTGTAACTAACGAATATCTCGAGCAGTACTTC.

The CDR3 reads CASSQDLNGELTTEAFF. The CDR3, as DNA: TGCGCCAGCAGCCAAGATTTAAACGGAGAGCTAACGACTGAAGCTTTCTTT. V is TRBV4-3 and J is TRBJ1-1; D remains unclear. The CDR3 loop spans 17 amino acids. Germline CDR1 reads LGHNA; CDR2 reads YSLEER. V lost 0 bases to trimming and J lost 5 bases, with 19 bases between them.

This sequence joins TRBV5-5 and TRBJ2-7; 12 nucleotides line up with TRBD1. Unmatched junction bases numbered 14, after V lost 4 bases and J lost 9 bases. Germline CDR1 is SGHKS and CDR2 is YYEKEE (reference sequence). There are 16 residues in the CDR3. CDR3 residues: CASSTRGGQGALGQYF. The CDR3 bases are TGTGCCAGCAGCACAAGGGGGGGACAGGGGGCCCTCGGGCAGTACTTC.

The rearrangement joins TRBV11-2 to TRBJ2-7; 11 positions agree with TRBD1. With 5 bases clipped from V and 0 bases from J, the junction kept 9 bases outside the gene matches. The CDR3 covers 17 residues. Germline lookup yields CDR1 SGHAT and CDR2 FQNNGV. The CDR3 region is CASSRGQGEIFSYEQYF. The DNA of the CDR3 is TGTGCCAGCAGCCGGGGACAGGGGGAGATTTTCTCCTACGAGCAGTACTTC.

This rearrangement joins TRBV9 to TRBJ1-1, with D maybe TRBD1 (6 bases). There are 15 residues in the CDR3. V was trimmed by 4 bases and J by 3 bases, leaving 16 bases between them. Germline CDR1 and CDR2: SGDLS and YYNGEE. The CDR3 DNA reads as TGTGCCAGCAGCTCTAGCGGGGGGCCTTACACTGAAGCTTTCTTT. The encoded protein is CASSSSGGPYTEAFF. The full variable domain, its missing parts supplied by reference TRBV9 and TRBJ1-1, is DSGVTQTPKHLITATGQRVTLRCSPRSGDLSVYWYQQSLDQGLQFLIQYYNGEERAKGNILERFSAQQFPDLHSELNLSSLELGDSALYFCASSSSGGPYTEAFFGQGTRLTVV.

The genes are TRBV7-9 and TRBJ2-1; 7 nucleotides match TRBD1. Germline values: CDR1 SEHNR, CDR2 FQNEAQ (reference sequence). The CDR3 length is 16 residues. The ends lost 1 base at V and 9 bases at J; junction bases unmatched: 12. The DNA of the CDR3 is TGTGCCAGCAGCTTAGGGCAGGGGGAATTCCCCGTTGAGCAGTTCTTC. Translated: CASSLGQGEFPVEQFF.

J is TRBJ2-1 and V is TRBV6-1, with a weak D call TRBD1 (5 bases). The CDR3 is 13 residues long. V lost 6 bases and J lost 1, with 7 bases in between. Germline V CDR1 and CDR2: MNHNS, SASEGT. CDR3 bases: TGTGCCAGCAGGCAGGGATCCTACAATGAGCAGTTCTTC. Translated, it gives CASRQGSYNEQFF.